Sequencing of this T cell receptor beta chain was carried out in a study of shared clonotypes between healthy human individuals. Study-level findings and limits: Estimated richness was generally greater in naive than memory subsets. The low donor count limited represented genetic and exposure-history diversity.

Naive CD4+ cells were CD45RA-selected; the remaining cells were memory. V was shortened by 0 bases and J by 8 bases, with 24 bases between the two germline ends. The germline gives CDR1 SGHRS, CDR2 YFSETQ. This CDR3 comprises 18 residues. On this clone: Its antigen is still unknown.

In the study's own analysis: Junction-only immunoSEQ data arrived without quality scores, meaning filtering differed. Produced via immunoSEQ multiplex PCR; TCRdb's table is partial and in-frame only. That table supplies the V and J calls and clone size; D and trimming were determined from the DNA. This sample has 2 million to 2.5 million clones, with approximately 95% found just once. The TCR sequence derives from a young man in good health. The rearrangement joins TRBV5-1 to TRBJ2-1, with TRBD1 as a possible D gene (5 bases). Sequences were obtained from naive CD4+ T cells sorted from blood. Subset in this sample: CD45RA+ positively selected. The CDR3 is CASSLAVYSQGGVDEQFF. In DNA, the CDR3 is TGCGCCAGCAGCTTGGCCGTGTATTCGCAGGGCGGAGTCGATGAGCAGTTCTTC.